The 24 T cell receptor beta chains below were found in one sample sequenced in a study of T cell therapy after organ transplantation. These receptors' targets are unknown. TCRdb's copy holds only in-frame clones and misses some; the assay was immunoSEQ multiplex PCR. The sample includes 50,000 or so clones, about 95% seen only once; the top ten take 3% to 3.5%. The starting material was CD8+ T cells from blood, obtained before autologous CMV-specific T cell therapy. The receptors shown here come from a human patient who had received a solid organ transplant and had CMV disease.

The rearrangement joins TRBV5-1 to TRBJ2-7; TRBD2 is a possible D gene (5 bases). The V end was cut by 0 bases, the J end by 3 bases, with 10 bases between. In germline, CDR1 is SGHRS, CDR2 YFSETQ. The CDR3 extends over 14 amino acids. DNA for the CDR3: TGCGCCAGCAGCTTGGACGGGAATGGCTACGAGCAGTACTTC. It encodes CASSLDGNGYEQYF.

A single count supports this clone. CDR3 in amino acids: CAISELRGEAFF. In DNA form, the CDR3 reads TGTGCCATCAGTGAGTTAAGGGGCGAAGCTTTCTTT. The rearrangement joins TRBV10-3 to TRBJ1-1, with D possibly TRBD1 on 5 matching bases. The V end was cut by 1 base, the J end by 8 bases, with 8 bases between. The CDR3 length is 12 residues. Germline V gene sequence: CDR1 ENHRY, CDR2 SYGVKD.

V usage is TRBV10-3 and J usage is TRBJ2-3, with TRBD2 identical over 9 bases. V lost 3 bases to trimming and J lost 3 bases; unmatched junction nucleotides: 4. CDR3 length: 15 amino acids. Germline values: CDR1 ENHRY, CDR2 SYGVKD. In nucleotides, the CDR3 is TGTGCCATCAGTGAAGGCCTAGCGGGGACAGATACGCAGTATTTT. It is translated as CAISEGLAGTDTQYF.

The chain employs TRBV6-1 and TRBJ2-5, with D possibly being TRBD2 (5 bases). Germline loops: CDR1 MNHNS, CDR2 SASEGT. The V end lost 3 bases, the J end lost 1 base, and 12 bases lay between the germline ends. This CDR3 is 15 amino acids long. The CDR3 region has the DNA TGTGCCAGCAGTGACGTTCTGGGGAGCCAAGAGACCCAGTACTTC. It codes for CASSDVLGSQETQYF.

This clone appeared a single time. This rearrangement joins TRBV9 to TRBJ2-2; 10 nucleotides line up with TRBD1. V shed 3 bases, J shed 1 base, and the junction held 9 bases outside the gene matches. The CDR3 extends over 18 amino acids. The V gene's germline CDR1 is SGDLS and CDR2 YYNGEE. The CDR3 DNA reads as TGTGCCAGCAGCGAGTCCGGGACAGGGGTGCAGAACACCGGGGAGCTGTTTTTT. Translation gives CASSESGTGVQNTGELFF.

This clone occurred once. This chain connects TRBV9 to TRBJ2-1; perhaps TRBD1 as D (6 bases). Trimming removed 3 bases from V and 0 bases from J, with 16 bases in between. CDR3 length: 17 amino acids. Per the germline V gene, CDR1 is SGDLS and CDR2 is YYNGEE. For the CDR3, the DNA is TGTGCCAGCAGCGGAACTGGACAGAGGAGCTCCTACAATGAGCAGTTCTTC. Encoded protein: CASSGTGQRSSYNEQFF.

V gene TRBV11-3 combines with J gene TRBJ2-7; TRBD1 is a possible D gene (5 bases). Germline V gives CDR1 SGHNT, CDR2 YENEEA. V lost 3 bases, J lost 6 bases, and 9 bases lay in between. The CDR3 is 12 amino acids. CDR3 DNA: TGTGCCAGCAGCTTCTATAGGGGCGAGCAGTACTTC. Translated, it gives CASSFYRGEQYF.

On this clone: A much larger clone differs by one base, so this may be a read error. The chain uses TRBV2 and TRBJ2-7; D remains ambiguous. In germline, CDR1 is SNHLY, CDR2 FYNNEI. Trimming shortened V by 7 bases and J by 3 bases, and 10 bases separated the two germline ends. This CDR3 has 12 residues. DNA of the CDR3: TGTGCCAGCATTATGGACGGCTACGAGCAGTACTTC. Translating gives CASIMDGYEQYF.

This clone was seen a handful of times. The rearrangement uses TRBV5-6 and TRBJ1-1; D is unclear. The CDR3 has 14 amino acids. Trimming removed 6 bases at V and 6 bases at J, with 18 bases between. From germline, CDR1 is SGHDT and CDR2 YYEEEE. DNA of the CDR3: TGTGCCAGCACCCCCAGTGTGTTGGGTGCTGAAGCTTTCTTT. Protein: CASTPSVLGAEAFF.

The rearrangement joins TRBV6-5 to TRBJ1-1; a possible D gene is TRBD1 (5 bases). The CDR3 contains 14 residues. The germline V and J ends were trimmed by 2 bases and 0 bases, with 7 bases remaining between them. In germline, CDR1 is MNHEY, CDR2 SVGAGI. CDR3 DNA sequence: TGTGCCAGCAGTTACGACAGCATGAACACTGAAGCTTTCTTT. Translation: CASSYDSMNTEAFF.

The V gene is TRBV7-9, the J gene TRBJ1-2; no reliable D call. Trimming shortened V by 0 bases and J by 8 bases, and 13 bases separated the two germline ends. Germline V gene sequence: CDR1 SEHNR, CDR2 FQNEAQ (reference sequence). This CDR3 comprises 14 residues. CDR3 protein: CASSLALALQGYTF. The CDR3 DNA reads TGTGCCAGCAGCTTAGCGTTGGCCCTCCAGGGCTACACCTTC.

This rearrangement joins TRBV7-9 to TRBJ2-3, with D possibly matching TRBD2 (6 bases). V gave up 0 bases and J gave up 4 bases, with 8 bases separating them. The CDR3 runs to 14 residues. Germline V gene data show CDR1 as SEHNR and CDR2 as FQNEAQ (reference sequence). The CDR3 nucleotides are TGTGCCAGCAGCTTAGCGTCGGGAGCAGATACGCAGTATTTT. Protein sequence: CASSLASGADTQYF. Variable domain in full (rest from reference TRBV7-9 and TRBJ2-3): DTGVSQNPRHKITKRGQNVTFRCDPISEHNRLYWYRQTLGQGPEFLTYFQNEAQLEKSRLLSDRFSAERPKGSFSTLEIQRTEQGDSAMYLCASSLASGADTQYFGPGTRLTVL.

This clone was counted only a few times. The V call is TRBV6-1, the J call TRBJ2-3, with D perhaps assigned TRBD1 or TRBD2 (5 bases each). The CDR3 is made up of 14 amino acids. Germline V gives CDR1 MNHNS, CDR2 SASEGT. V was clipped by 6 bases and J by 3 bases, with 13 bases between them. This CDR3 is CASSGAGGTDTQYF. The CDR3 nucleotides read TGTGCCAGCAGCGGGGCTGGAGGAACAGATACGCAGTATTTT.

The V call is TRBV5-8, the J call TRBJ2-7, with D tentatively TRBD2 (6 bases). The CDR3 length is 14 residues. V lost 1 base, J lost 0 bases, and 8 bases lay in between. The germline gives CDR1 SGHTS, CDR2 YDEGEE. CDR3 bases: TGTGCCAGCAGCTTGTACGGGAGCTCCTACGAGCAGTACTTC. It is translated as CASSLYGSSYEQYF.

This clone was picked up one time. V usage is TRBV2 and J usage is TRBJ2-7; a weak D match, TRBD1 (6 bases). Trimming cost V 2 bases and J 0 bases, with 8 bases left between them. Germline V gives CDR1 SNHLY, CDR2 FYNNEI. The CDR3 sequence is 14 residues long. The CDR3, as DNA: TGTGCCAGCAGTGAATGGGGGCCCTCCTACGAGCAGTACTTC. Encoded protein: CASSEWGPSYEQYF.

This CDR3 is CASSQDRSGLASSYEQYF. DNA of the CDR3: TGTGCCAGCAGCCAAGATCGCTCGGGACTAGCGAGCTCCTACGAGCAGTACTTC. The J gene is TRBJ2-7, the V gene TRBV4-2; 10 bases fit TRBD2. The CDR3 loop spans 18 amino acids. The V gene end was trimmed by 0 bases and the J gene end by 0 bases; junction bases not matched to a gene: 8. Germline loops: CDR1 LGHNA, CDR2 YNFKEQ.

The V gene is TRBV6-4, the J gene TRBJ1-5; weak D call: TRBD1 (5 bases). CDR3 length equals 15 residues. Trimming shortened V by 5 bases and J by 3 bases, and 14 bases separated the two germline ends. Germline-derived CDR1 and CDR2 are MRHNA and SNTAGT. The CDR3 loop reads CASSLDGGANQPQHF. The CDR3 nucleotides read TGTGCCAGCAGTTTGGACGGTGGGGCCAATCAGCCCCAGCATTTT.

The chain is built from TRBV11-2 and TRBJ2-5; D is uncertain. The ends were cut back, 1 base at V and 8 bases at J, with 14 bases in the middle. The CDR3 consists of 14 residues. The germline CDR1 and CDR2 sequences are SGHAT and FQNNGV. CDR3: CASSLGGSHLTQYF. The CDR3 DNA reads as TGTGCCAGCAGCTTAGGAGGTAGCCACCTAACCCAGTACTTC.

The CDR3, as DNA: TGTGCCAGCAGCCAAGAGATAGTAAGGGGTTTTCGTATGGAGACCCAGTACTTC. This gives the protein CASSQEIVRGFRMETQYF. The V call is TRBV14, the J call TRBJ2-5; D possibly corresponds to TRBD1 (5 bases). Trimming pared 0 bases from V and 5 bases from J, leaving 22 bases between. Germline CDR1 is SGHDN and CDR2 is FVKESK. This CDR3 has 18 residues.

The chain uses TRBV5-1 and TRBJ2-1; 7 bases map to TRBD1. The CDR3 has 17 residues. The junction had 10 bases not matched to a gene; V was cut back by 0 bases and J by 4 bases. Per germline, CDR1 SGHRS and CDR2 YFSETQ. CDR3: CASSLGQGFGFYNEQFF. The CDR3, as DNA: TGCGCCAGCAGCTTGGGACAGGGTTTCGGGTTTTACAATGAGCAGTTCTTC.

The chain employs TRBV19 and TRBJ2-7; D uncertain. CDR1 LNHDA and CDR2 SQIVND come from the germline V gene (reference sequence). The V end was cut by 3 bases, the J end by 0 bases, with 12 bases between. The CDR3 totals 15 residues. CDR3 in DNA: TGTGCCAGTAGTATCGATCTCTTGAGCTCCTACGAGCAGTACTTC. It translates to CASSIDLLSSYEQYF.

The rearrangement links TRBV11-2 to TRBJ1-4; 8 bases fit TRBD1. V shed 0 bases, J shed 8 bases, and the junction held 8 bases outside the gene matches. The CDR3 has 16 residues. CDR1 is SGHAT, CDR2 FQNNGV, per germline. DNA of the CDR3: TGTGCCAGCAGCTTAGATTATAGGACAGGGAGCGAAAAACTGTTTTTT. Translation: CASSLDYRTGSEKLFF.

CDR3: CASSLAGTGIYGYTF. Written as DNA, the CDR3 is TGTGCCAGCAGCCTCGCCGGGACAGGGATCTATGGCTACACCTTC. This chain connects TRBV9 to TRBJ1-2, with 9 bases matching TRBD1. The junction had 8 bases not matched to a gene; V was cut back by 4 bases and J by 4 bases. This CDR3 has 15 residues. Germline V CDR1 and CDR2: SGDLS, YYNGEE.

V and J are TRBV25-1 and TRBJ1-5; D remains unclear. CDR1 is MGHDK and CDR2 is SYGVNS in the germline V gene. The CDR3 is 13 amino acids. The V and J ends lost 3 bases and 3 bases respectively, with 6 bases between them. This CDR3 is CASSDSNNQPQHF. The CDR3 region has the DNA TGTGCCAGCAGTGACAGCAACAATCAGCCCCAGCATTTT. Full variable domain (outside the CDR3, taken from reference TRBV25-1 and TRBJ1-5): EADIYQTPRYLVIGTGKKITLECSQTMGHDKMYWYQQDPGMELHLIHYSYGVNSTEKGDLSSESTVSRIRTEHFPLTLESARPSHTSQYLCASSDSNNQPQHFGDGTRLSIL.